This entry describes one T cell receptor (beta chain). The antigen it binds to is not known. No much larger clone exists at a distance of one base, and base qualities are not known. The entry originates in a study of cytomegalovirus exposure and HLA in healthy donors (dated by TCRdb to 2016 to 2017). Study-level background: According to an earlier analysis of 450 to 650 of the donors, 150 million to 200 million T cells yielded roughly 110 million unique TCR beta sequences and about 280 Gb of sequence data. The later analysis used no new phenotypic data to find candidate immune exposures, relying instead on TCR beta sequences and their occurrence across donors. A separate validation cohort of more than 100 different subjects was used in addition to the approximately 610-subject first cohort. Among the roughly 400 genotyped donors, around 79% belonged to the genetic ancestry cluster associated with self-reported Caucasian donors. A later analysis re-examined previously published TCR beta repertoires from 610 or so donors and added high-resolution HLA genotyping to investigate patterns of TCR occurrence. The study aimed to test whether cataloging public T cell receptors could reveal signatures of past pathogen exposure. To decide whether each TCR beta V gene segment behaved as functional or pseudogenic, an earlier analysis of some 540 of the donors relied on high-throughput TCR beta sequencing. A later genetic analysis took genome-wide SNP genotypes for about 65% of the roughly 670 donors and used that subset as a discovery cohort. An early release covering roughly 640 HLA-typed donors comprised approximately 300 gigabases of sequencing data and tens of millions of unique TCR sequences. Among some 400 genotyped donors of the cohort, an average of 235,054 unique TCR beta nucleotide sequences were sequenced per donor, roughly 20% of them non-productive. Roughly five DR-DQ haplotypes were treated as single units for association and clustering because of strong linkage in the cohort. Every discovery cohort repertoire had been produced on one sequencing platform. Typing coverage differed by locus: A, B, C, DRB1 and DQB1 were typed in about 620-630 donors, DQA1 in approximately 520, DPA1 in nearly 610, and DPB1 in approximately 450. Class I and class II HLA loci were covered by the typing at four-digit resolution. The study used immunosequencing to profile the T cell repertoires of 666 subjects and linked those repertoires to cytomegalovirus serostatus. Donor age, sex, ethnicity and CMV serostatus were compiled alongside the repertoire data. To predict cytomegalovirus infection status, the study combined high-throughput TCR immunosequencing, statistical association of individual TCRs with disease status, and machine learning.

Paper-wide results and their limitations: According to a later analysis, parvovirus B19, influenza, CMV and Epstein-Barr virus appeared linked to several top co-occurrence clusters. Correlated functional status among segregating V segments might be attributable to linkage disequilibrium, but an unknown experimental factor could not be ruled out. Most CMV-associated TCR beta chains appeared to be HLA-restricted in a later analysis, and the HLA associations seemed to be driven largely by CMV exposure. Presence/absence analyses assumed roughly uniform sequencing depth across donors, an assumption that may not hold. Only TCR beta chains were sequenced in this cohort, and the absence of alpha or paired-chain data limited detectable features. According to a later analysis, TCR association rates differed among HLA loci, with DRB1 alleles showing the most associated TCRs and HLA-C alleles showing the fewest. When HLA alleles, especially DR and DQ, strongly co-occurred, attributing TCR associations to individual alleles was difficult. An association between a missense DCLRE1C variant and V-gene and J-gene trimming of TCR beta chains was found in a later genetic analysis and replicated in an independent cohort. About 17 rarely observed V segments, including chromosome 9 orphons, were excluded from the earlier analysis of approximately 500 of the donors because counts were too low. Because HLA typing was unavailable for some donors at each locus, only the typed subset was used in association tests. In both the original and validation cohorts, the classifier was reported to diagnose cytomegalovirus status with high specificity and sensitivity. Because the 87-base-pair reads could not distinguish some IMGT-functional V segments, including TRBV6-2 and TRBV6-3, those segments were excluded. For the cohort, immune exposure information was limited to CMV serostatus. Across donors, most TCR sequences were observed very rarely, whereas some public TCRs were present in many individuals. A further reported finding was that TCR beta sequences accurately predicted the HLA-A and HLA-B alleles for most subjects in the first cohort. The authors suggested that the approach could potentially be generalized to other disease states and immunological phenotypes. A cluster of highly shared sequence variants was judged likely to represent a technical artifact of the sequencing pipeline. In an earlier analysis of roughly 560 of the donors, most TCR beta V segments were observed in productive rearrangements about 87% or about 30% of the time, broadly matching IMGT annotations. Compared with the roughly 700-donor mean, donors in an Asian-associated ancestry cluster had fewer N-insertions in productive TCRs, according to a later genetic analysis. A total of 150 or so TCR beta chains were listed by the study as associated with cytomegalovirus. In a later analysis, HLA-associated TCR beta chains showed more clonal expansion and lower generation probabilities than non-associated chains that were equally common. In vitro tests confirmed that a few of the cytomegalovirus-associated TCR beta chains recognize cytomegalovirus antigens. In a later analysis, 16,951 TCR beta sequences were associated with specific HLA alleles at a false discovery rate of 0.05.

Library preparation used the immunoSEQ multiplex PCR assay. The multiplex PCR relied on a mix of 60 forward primers for TCR Vbeta segments and 13 reverse primers for TCR Jbeta segments. The CDR3 region of rearranged TCR beta genes was amplified from genomic DNA with a multiplex PCR assay. The amplified TCR beta libraries were sequenced on the Illumina HiSeq System as 87-base-pair reads. As for the authors' bioinformatics: A later analysis tallied 70 million to 100 million unique TCR beta chains across the 666 repertoires, and about 12 million of those chains were shared by two or more donors. A nearest-neighbor algorithm error-corrected the raw reads and collapsed the reads into unique sequences, merging closely related sequences to remove PCR and sequencing errors. CDR3 sequences were aligned to IMGT reference sequences to assign V, D and J gene segments. For a sequence to be retained, a match of at least six nucleotides was required to both a V gene segment and a J gene segment. A rearrangement was called productive if the CDR3 had no stop codons and remained in frame with V and J, and every other rearrangement was called non-productive. Following IMGT convention, CDR3 was defined as the stretch from the second conserved V-encoded cysteine to the conserved J-encoded phenylalanine. Sequences without an unambiguous match to a single V gene segment were excluded from the earlier analysis of several hundred of the donors. In an earlier analysis of roughly 600 of the donors, a V segment was called functional when productive rearrangements were above 56.7%, and segregating when the standard deviation between donors exceeded 5%. A statistical classification framework was built to diagnose cytomegalovirus status from the catalog of TCR beta chain sequences. In a later analysis, V and J genes were assigned by comparing TCR nucleotide sequences against IMGT/GENE-DB human TR gene sequences. In a later analysis, CDR3 sequences and most-parsimonious VDJ recombination scenarios were assigned using the TCRdist pipeline. In a later analysis, each TCR beta chain was defined by its CDR3 amino acid sequence together with its V-gene family, and reads without a unique V-gene family were excluded. In a later analysis, around 650 highly shared, low-generation-probability nucleotide sequences were removed to address suspected cross-contamination and a sequencing artifact. For each public chain, a later analysis derived a clonal expansion index from normalized ranks of inferred template counts within each repertoire. Generation probabilities in a later analysis came from a VDJ recombination model fitted to out-of-frame rearrangements, and those results were checked against IGoR. Hypergeometric tests were used in a later analysis to score TCR-TCR, TCR-HLA and TCR-CMV co-occurrence, with a repertoire-size bias correction applied to the TCR pairs. In a later analysis, false discovery rates were estimated by permuting HLA or CMV assignments 20 times. A later analysis grouped co-occurring TCRs with DBSCAN, adding TCRdist sequence similarity when clustering within HLA-allele-positive subsets. Repertoires with fewer than 30,000 or more than 120,000 public chains were left out of co-occurrence clustering, as were four to six repertoires with anomalous nucleotide sharing. TCRdb provides this immuneACCESS table in a form limited to in-frame rearrangements. Some clones are lacking; in checked studies, under half of them reflect an unresolved V gene, and why the rest are absent is not known. V and J calls plus clone size are reproduced from that table; the DNA served to infer D and trimming. This sample lists about 110,000 clones; 65% to 75% were detected once. The top ten clonotypes cover about 2.5% of the sample.

The cohort was made up of around 720 healthy bone marrow donors. At the time of sampling, every cohort member was nominally healthy, though immune exposures that went unrecorded were likely present. The donor tested CMV seronegative, placing the donor among the 350 or so seronegative members of the cohort. Every donor gave a peripheral blood sample, and the peripheral blood mononuclear cells from that sample were used for TCR beta sequencing. Genomic DNA was extracted from the blood cell samples with the Qiagen DNeasy Blood Extraction Kit. Germline trimming: 6 bases from V, 4 bases from J; junction bases outside gene matches: 5. Inclusive of the bounding cysteine and phenylalanine, the CDR3 is 14 residues long. Here the CDR3 DNA is all that survives: 42 bases in frame from base 1. CDR1 and CDR2 are read off the germline V gene (reference sequence) as SEHNR and FQNEAQ.

Sequencing was performed on PBMCs. This receptor was obtained from a female donor in good health and CMV-seronegative. The V and J segments used are TRBV7-9 and TRBJ1-1, and 10 bases in between align with TRBD1. The bases are TGTGCCAGCAGGACAGGGGGCGGGGGCACTGAAGCTTTCTTT. Translated, it reads CASRTGGGGTEAFF. Beyond the CDR3, the reference TRBV7-9 and TRBJ1-1 genes provide the residues; the full variable domain reads: DTGVSQNPRHKITKRGQNVTFRCDPISEHNRLYWYRQTLGQGPEFLTYFQNEAQLEKSRLLSDRFSAERPKGSFSTLEIQRTEQGDSAMYLCASRTGGGGTEAFFGQGTRLTVV.